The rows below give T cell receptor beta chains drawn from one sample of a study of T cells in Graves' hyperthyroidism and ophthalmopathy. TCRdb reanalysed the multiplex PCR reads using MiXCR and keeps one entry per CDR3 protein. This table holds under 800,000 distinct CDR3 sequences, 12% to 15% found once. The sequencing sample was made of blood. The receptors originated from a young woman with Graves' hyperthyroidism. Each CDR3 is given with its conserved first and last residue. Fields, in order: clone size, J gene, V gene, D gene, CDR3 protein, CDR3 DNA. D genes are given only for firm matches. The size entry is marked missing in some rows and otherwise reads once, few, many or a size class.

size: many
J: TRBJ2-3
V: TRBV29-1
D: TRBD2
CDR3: CSVEGTSAQIADTQYF
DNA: TGCAGCGTTGAAGGGACTAGCGCGCAGATCGCAGATACGCAGTATTTT

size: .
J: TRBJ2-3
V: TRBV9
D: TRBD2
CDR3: CASSLDPGGADTQYF
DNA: TGTGCCAGCAGTTTGGACCCTGGGGGGGCAGATACGCAGTATTTT

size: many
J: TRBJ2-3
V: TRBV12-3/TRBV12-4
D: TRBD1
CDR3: CASSPHGTGGTDTQYF
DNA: TGTGCCAGCAGTCCCCATGGGACAGGGGGCACAGATACGCAGTATTTT

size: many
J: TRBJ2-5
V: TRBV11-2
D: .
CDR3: CASSFVGGGGTQYF
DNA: TGTGCCAGCAGCTTCGTCGGCGGCGGAGGGACCCAGTACTTC

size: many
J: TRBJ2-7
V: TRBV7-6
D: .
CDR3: CASSSYPALGRAYEQYF
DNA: TGTGCCAGCAGCTCCTACCCGGCGTTAGGCAGGGCCTACGAGCAGTACTTC

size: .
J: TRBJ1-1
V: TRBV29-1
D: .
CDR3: CSVVRDFEAFF
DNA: TGCAGCGTAGTCCGGGACTTTGAAGCTTTCTTT

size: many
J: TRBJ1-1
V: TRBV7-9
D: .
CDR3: CASSAGVTQNTEAFF
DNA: TGTGCCAGCAGCGCAGGGGTAACACAAAACACTGAAGCTTTCTTT

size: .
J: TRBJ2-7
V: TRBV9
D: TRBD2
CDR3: CASSARLAGGPGYEQYF
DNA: TGTGCCAGCAGCGCCCGACTAGCGGGAGGCCCAGGCTACGAGCAGTACTTC

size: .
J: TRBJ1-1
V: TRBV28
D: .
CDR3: CASSFDSLNTEAFF
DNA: TGTGCCAGCAGTTTTGACAGTTTGAACACTGAAGCTTTCTTT

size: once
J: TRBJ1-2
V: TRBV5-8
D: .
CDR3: CASRGTGVGDGYTF
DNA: TGTGCCAGCAGGGGAACGGGGGTAGGAGACGGCTACACCTTC